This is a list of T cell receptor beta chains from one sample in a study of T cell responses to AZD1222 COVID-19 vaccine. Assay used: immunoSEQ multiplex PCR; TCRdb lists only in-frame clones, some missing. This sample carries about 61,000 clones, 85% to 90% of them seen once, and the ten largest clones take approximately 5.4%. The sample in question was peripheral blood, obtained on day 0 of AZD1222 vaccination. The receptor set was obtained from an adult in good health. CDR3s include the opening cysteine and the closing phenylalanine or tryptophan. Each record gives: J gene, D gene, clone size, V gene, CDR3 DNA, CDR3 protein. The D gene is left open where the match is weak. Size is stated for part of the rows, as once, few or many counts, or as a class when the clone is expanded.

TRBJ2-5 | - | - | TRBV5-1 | TGCGCCAGCAGCTTAAGGACCAATAAAGAGACCCAGTACTTC | CASSLRTNKETQYF
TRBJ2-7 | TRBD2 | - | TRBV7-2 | TGTGCCAGCAGCTTAAGTAGCGGGGACTCCTACGAGCAGTACTTC | CASSLSSGDSYEQYF
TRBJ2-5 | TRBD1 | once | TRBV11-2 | TGTGCCAGCAGCTTCCAACATGGGACAGCGTATAAAGAGACCCAGTACTTC | CASSFQHGTAYKETQYF
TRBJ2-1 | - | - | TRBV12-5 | TGTGCTAGTGGTTTGTCACCTCTCTACAATGAGCAGTTCTTC | CASGLSPLYNEQFF
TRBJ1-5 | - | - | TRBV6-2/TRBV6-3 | TGTGCCAGCAGCCCATACAGGGCCAGCAATCAGCCCCAGCATTTT | CASSPYRASNQPQHF
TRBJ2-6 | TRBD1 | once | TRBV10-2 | TGCGCCAGCAGATCCGGGACAGGGGGTGGGGCCAACGTCCTGACTTTC | CASRSGTGGGANVLTF
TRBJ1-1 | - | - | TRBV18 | TGTGCCAGCTCACCACCGATAGGGGCTGAAGCTTTCTTT | CASSPPIGAEAFF
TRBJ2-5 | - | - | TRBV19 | TGTGCCAGTAGTATAGCGGGGTCCCAAGAGACCCAGTACTTC | CASSIAGSQETQYF
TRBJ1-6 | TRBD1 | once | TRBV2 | TGTGCCAGCAGTGGGGACAGGGGGCCTCTCCACTTT | CASSGDRGPLHF
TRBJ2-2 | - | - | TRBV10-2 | TGCGCCAGCAGGGGGGAGCGGTTCACCGGGGAGCTGTTTTTT | CASRGERFTGELFF
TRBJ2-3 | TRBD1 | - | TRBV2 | TGTGCCAGCAGTGCACAGGGGCCCAACACAGATACGCAGTATTTT | CASSAQGPNTDTQYF
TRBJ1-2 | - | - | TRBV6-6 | TGTGCCAGCAGTGAGGGGACCTCACTATATGGCTACACCTTC | CASSEGTSLYGYTF
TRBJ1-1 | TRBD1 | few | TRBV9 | TGTGCCAGCAGCCCCATGACAGGGCCACAGGGGGCTTTCTTT | CASSPMTGPQGAFF
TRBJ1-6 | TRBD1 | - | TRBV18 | TGTGCCAGCTCACCCGGACAGGATTCACCCCTCCACTTT | CASSPGQDSPLHF
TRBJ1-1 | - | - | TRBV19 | TGTGCCAGTAACTCGCCAGCGGGAGGGAACACTGAAGCTTTCTTT | CASNSPAGGNTEAFF
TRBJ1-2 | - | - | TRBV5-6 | TGTGCCAGCAGCTTACCCGGACTGCCGAATTCGAACTATGGCTACACCTTC | CASSLPGLPNSNYGYTF
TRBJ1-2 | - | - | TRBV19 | TGTGCCAGTAGTATATGGGGGCAGGGGCCAGCTAACTATGGCTACACCTTC | CASSIWGQGPANYGYTF
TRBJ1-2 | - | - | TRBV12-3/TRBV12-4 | TGTGCCAGCAGTTTCGGGGAGATCTATGGCTACACCTTC | CASSFGEIYGYTF
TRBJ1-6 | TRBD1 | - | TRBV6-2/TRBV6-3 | TGTGCCAGCAGCCTACAGGGGGCAATTGGTTCACCCCTCCACTTT | CASSLQGAIGSPLHF
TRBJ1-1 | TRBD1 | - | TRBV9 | TGTGCCAGCAGCGTCGAAGGGGGCTTGGGAGGCTCTGAAGCTTTCTTT | CASSVEGGLGGSEAFF
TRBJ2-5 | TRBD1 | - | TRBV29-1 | TGCAGCGTTTGCCGGGACAGGGGGCAGGGGACCCAGTACTTC | CSVCRDRGQGTQYF
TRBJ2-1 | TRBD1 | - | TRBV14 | TGTGCCAGCAGCCGGGACAGGGGTGGGTACAATGAGCAGTTCTTC | CASSRDRGGYNEQFF
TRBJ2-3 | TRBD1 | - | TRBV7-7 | TGTGCCAGCAGCTTAGGGACAGGGAGAACAGATACGCAGTATTTT | CASSLGTGRTDTQYF
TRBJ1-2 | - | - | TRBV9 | TGTGCCAGCAGCGTAGGGGCCAGGGGAATGGCTGGCTACACCTTC | CASSVGARGMAGYTF
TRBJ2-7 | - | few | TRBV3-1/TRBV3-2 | TGTGCCAGCAGCCAAGAGGGACTGTCTTTCTACGAGCAGTACTTC | CASSQEGLSFYEQYF
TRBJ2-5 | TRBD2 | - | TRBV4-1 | TGCGCCAGCAGCCAGGGTGGGCTAGCGGCTCAAGAGACCCAGTACTTC | CASSQGGLAAQETQYF
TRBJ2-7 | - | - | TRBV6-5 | TGTGCCAGCAGTTACGAAGCTTTTACCACCTACGAGCAGTACTTC | CASSYEAFTTYEQYF
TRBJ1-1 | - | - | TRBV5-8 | TGTGCCAGCAGCTTGGGGCGGCAGGGCAGGAACACTGAAGCTTTCTTT | CASSLGRQGRNTEAFF
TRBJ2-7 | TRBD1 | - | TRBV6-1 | TGTGCCAGCAGTGAAGCGTTTGGACAGGGGGCCTACGAGCAGTACTTC | CASSEAFGQGAYEQYF
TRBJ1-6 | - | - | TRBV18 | TGTGCCAGCTCCCCCAGGGGTGGCAATTCACCCCTCCACTTT | CASSPRGGNSPLHF
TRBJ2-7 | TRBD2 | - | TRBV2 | TGTGCCAGCAGCCCTGGGCTAGCGGGGGTCTACGAGCAGTACTTC | CASSPGLAGVYEQYF
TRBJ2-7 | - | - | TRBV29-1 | TGCAGCGCTCAACAGGGAGCCTACGAGCAGTACTTC | CSAQQGAYEQYF
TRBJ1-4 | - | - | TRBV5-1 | TGCGCCAGCAGCTTGGGTGCCCGCTCGGTGGGTGAAAAACTGTTTTTT | CASSLGARSVGEKLFF
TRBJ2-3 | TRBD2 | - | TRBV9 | TGTGCCAGCAGCGTAGCTAGCGGGGGGGTCCACTATTTT | CASSVASGGVHYF
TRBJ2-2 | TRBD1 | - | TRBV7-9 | TGTGCCAGCAGCCCTCAGGGGGCAGGGACCGGGGAGCTGTTTTTT | CASSPQGAGTGELFF
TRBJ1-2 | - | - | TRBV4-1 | TGCGCCAGCAGCCAAGCCGGCGGGACTGGCTATGGCTACACCTTC | CASSQAGGTGYGYTF
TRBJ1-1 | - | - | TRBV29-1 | TGCAGCGCCGAAGGGTTCAGGGAAGCTTTCTTT | CSAEGFREAFF
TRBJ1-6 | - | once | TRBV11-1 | TGTGCCAGCAGCTATGAAAAAAATTCACCCCTCCACTTT | CASSYEKNSPLHF
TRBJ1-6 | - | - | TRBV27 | TGTGCCAGCAGTACCGACTATAATTCACCCCTCCACTTT | CASSTDYNSPLHF